Listed below are T cell receptor beta chains from one sample, sequenced in a study of beta chain features in type 1 diabetes. Profiled with immunoSEQ multiplex PCR; TCRdb holds only in-frame clones, not every one. This sample carries hundreds of thousands of clones, more than 13% of them seen once, and the ten largest clones take just under 0.04%. The specimen was naive CD4+ T cells from blood. These receptors all come from a man aged 18 to 29 with type 1 diabetes. Both conserved end residues are part of each CDR3. D genes are given only for firm matches. Some rows mark clone size as missing; the rest say once, few, many or name a class of expanded clone.

D: .
length: 13
size: few
V: TRBV7-9
J: TRBJ1-2
CDR3: CASSLRVNYGYTF
DNA: TGTGCCAGCAGCTTACGCGTCAACTATGGCTACACCTTC

D: TRBD2
length: 16
size: .
V: TRBV9
J: TRBJ2-7
CDR3: CASSATGTSGSYEQYF
DNA: TGTGCCAGCAGCGCGACCGGGACTAGCGGTTCCTACGAGCAGTACTTC

D: .
length: 10
size: few
V: TRBV29-1
J: TRBJ2-1
CDR3: CSVEYNEQFF
DNA: TGCAGCGTGGAGTACAATGAGCAGTTCTTC

D: .
length: 11
size: .
V: TRBV28
J: TRBJ2-3
CDR3: CASEETDTQYF
DNA: TGTGCCTCTGAGGAGACAGATACGCAGTATTTT

D: .
length: 14
size: .
V: TRBV4-1
J: TRBJ2-5
CDR3: CASSQDAGQETQYF
DNA: TGCGCCAGCAGCCAAGATGCAGGACAAGAGACCCAGTACTTC

D: TRBD2
length: 14
size: few
V: TRBV18
J: TRBJ2-1
CDR3: CASSRGGPLDEQFF
DNA: TGTGCCAGCTCAAGGGGAGGGCCCTTGGATGAGCAGTTCTTC

D: .
length: 15
size: .
V: TRBV5-4
J: TRBJ1-1
CDR3: CASSSGVTGGTEAFF
DNA: TGTGCCAGCAGCTCGGGAGTGACGGGAGGGACTGAAGCTTTCTTT

D: .
length: 16
size: few
V: TRBV11-2
J: TRBJ2-1
CDR3: CASSAFETRANNEQFF
DNA: TGTGCCAGCAGCGCCTTTGAAACTAGGGCCAACAATGAGCAGTTCTTC

D: TRBD1
length: 15
size: few
V: TRBV6-1
J: TRBJ2-5
CDR3: CASSVHMTGRETQYF
DNA: TGTGCCAGCAGTGTACACATGACAGGGCGGGAGACCCAGTACTTC

D: .
length: 13
size: few
V: TRBV28
J: TRBJ2-5
CDR3: CASSLKGGETQYF
DNA: TGTGCCAGCAGTTTAAAGGGAGGAGAGACCCAGTACTTC

D: .
length: 16
size: .
V: TRBV5-6
J: TRBJ2-3
CDR3: CASSLEARFYTDTQYF
DNA: TGTGCCAGCAGCTTGGAAGCCCGCTTCTACACAGATACGCAGTATTTT

D: TRBD2
length: 15
size: few
V: TRBV7-2
J: TRBJ2-5
CDR3: CASRVAAGPKGTQYF
DNA: TGTGCCAGCAGGGTAGCAGCGGGGCCCAAGGGGACCCAGTACTTC

D: .
length: 17
size: few
V: TRBV21-1
J: TRBJ2-7
CDR3: CASSKQWTSGAAYEQYF
DNA: TGTGCCAGCAGCAAACAATGGACTAGCGGAGCTGCCTACGAGCAGTACTTC

D: .
length: 16
size: few
V: TRBV6-1
J: TRBJ2-7
CDR3: CASSEALGSSSYEQYF
DNA: TGTGCCAGCAGTGAAGCGCTAGGCAGCAGCTCCTACGAGCAGTACTTC

D: .
length: 14
size: few
V: TRBV4-2
J: TRBJ1-1
CDR3: CASSLDQLNTEAFF
DNA: TGTGCCAGCAGCCTGGATCAGTTAAACACTGAAGCTTTCTTT

D: TRBD1
length: 14
size: .
V: TRBV9
J: TRBJ2-2
CDR3: CASSVVGGSGELFF
DNA: TGTGCCAGCAGCGTAGTAGGGGGCTCCGGGGAGCTGTTTTTT

D: TRBD2
length: 17
size: .
V: TRBV12-5
J: TRBJ2-1
CDR3: CASGLGRASGDYNEQFF
DNA: TGTGCTAGTGGTTTGGGGAGGGCTAGCGGAGACTACAATGAGCAGTTCTTC

D: .
length: 16
size: few
V: TRBV4-3
J: TRBJ2-2
CDR3: CASPTGKNPNTGELFF
DNA: TGCGCCAGCCCCACGGGGAAAAACCCGAACACCGGGGAGCTGTTTTTT

D: .
length: 12
size: few
V: TRBV30
J: TRBJ2-5
CDR3: CAWSTRRETQYF
DNA: TGTGCCTGGAGTACTAGGAGAGAGACCCAGTACTTC

D: TRBD1
length: 14
size: few
V: TRBV29-1
J: TRBJ2-7
CDR3: CSVGVLDRAYEQYF
DNA: TGCAGCGTTGGGGTACTGGACAGGGCCTACGAGCAGTACTTC

D: .
length: 13
size: .
V: TRBV29-1
J: TRBJ1-1
CDR3: CSVEEQTNTEAFF
DNA: TGCAGCGTTGAGGAGCAGACGAACACTGAAGCTTTCTTT

D: .
length: 13
size: .
V: TRBV2
J: TRBJ2-7
CDR3: CASRPGPSYEQYF
DNA: TGTGCCAGCAGACCTGGACCCTCCTACGAGCAGTACTTC

D: TRBD2
length: 14
size: few
V: TRBV30
J: TRBJ2-5
CDR3: CAWSVRGGMETQYF
DNA: TGTGCCTGGAGTGTACGGGGAGGGATGGAGACCCAGTACTTC

D: TRBD2
length: 15
size: .
V: TRBV30
J: TRBJ2-3
CDR3: CAWNRLADPTDTQYF
DNA: TGTGCCTGGAATAGACTAGCGGACCCCACAGATACGCAGTATTTT

D: .
length: 13
size: few
V: TRBV7-9
J: TRBJ2-1
CDR3: CAIGGPPYNEQFF
DNA: TGTGCCATCGGAGGGCCCCCTTACAATGAGCAGTTCTTC

D: TRBD1
length: 16
size: few
V: TRBV6-5
J: TRBJ1-4
CDR3: CASSYSTGWANEKLFF
DNA: TGTGCCAGCAGTTACTCGACAGGGTGGGCTAATGAAAAACTGTTTTTT

D: .
length: 15
size: few
V: TRBV14
J: TRBJ1-1
CDR3: CASSQNGLGFSEAFF
DNA: TGTGCCAGCAGCCAGAACGGCCTTGGGTTCTCTGAAGCTTTCTTT

D: .
length: 14
size: few
V: TRBV2
J: TRBJ2-3
CDR3: CASSLGSNTDTQYF
DNA: TGTGCCAGCAGTCTGGGTTCTAACACAGATACGCAGTATTTT

D: TRBD1
length: 16
size: once
V: TRBV11-1
J: TRBJ2-5
CDR3: CASSFASRTGQETQYF
DNA: TGTGCCAGCAGCTTCGCATCCAGGACAGGCCAAGAGACCCAGTACTTC

D: .
length: 12
size: few
V: TRBV29-1
J: TRBJ1-5
CDR3: CSVGNSNQPQHF
DNA: TGCAGCGTTGGAAATAGCAATCAGCCCCAGCATTTT

D: .
length: 17
size: few
V: TRBV18
J: TRBJ1-1
CDR3: CASTRSGVTSWNTEAFF
DNA: TGTGCCAGCACTCGATCAGGGGTTACGAGCTGGAACACTGAAGCTTTCTTT

D: .
length: 13
size: .
V: TRBV4-1
J: TRBJ2-7
CDR3: CASSQREEYEQYF
DNA: TGCGCCAGCAGCCAACGAGAGGAGTACGAGCAGTACTTC

D: TRBD1
length: 16
size: .
V: TRBV12-5
J: TRBJ1-5
CDR3: CASGLVGRAGGQPQHF
DNA: TGTGCTAGTGGTTTGGTAGGCAGGGCAGGGGGGCAGCCCCAGCATTTT

D: .
length: 11
size: few
V: TRBV7-9
J: TRBJ2-3
CDR3: CASSRPDTQYF
DNA: TGTGCCAGCAGCCGTCCAGATACGCAGTATTTT

D: TRBD2
length: 13
size: .
V: TRBV5-1
J: TRBJ2-1
CDR3: CASSSLADNEQFF
DNA: TGCGCCAGCAGCTCCCTAGCGGACAATGAGCAGTTCTTC

D: TRBD1
length: 16
size: few
V: TRBV9
J: TRBJ2-7
CDR3: CASSPSGQGALFEQYF
DNA: TGTGCCAGCAGCCCCTCTGGACAGGGCGCCTTGTTCGAGCAGTACTTC

D: TRBD1
length: 14
size: few
V: TRBV6-5
J: TRBJ2-1
CDR3: CASSYSPDREEQFF
DNA: TGTGCCAGCAGTTACTCTCCGGACAGGGAAGAGCAGTTCTTC

D: .
length: 14
size: .
V: TRBV30
J: TRBJ2-6
CDR3: CAHRQSSGANVLTF
DNA: TGTGCCCACAGACAGAGCTCTGGGGCCAACGTCCTGACTTTC

D: .
length: 11
size: .
V: TRBV29-1
J: TRBJ2-1
CDR3: CSVPSGDEQFF
DNA: TGCAGCGTCCCTTCGGGGGATGAGCAGTTCTTC

D: TRBD1
length: 15
size: few
V: TRBV11-2
J: TRBJ2-7
CDR3: CASSLAGTASYEQYF
DNA: TGTGCCAGCAGCTTAGCCGGGACAGCTAGCTACGAGCAGTACTTC

D: .
length: 13
size: few
V: TRBV25-1
J: TRBJ2-1
CDR3: CASSAGPYNEQFF
DNA: TGTGCCAGCAGCGCGGGACCTTACAATGAGCAGTTCTTC

D: .
length: 17
size: .
V: TRBV5-4
J: TRBJ2-1
CDR3: CASSRGGSQFSYNEQFF
DNA: TGTGCCAGCAGCCGCGGGGGCTCCCAATTCTCCTACAATGAGCAGTTCTTC

D: .
length: 12
size: .
V: TRBV7-9
J: TRBJ2-3
CDR3: CASSPPMNTQYF
DNA: TGTGCCAGCAGCCCGCCGATGAATACGCAGTATTTT

D: .
length: 10
size: .
V: TRBV20-1
J: TRBJ2-3
CDR3: CSAGPGAQYF
DNA: TGCAGTGCAGGCCCCGGAGCGCAGTATTTT

D: .
length: 10
size: .
V: TRBV20-1
J: TRBJ2-7
CDR3: CSAKSYEQYF
DNA: TGCAGTGCTAAGTCATACGAGCAGTACTTC

D: .
length: 11
size: few
V: TRBV30
J: TRBJ1-4
CDR3: CARSVGEKLFF
DNA: TGTGCCAGGTCCGTCGGTGAAAAACTGTTTTTT

D: .
length: 15
size: few
V: TRBV5-1
J: TRBJ2-1
CDR3: CASSLGQGLGNEQFF
DNA: TGCGCCAGCAGCTTGGGCCAGGGCCTCGGGAATGAGCAGTTCTTC

D: TRBD2
length: 18
size: few
V: TRBV5-1
J: TRBJ2-5
CDR3: CASSVVASGSLIGETQYF
DNA: TGCGCCAGCAGCGTGGTCGCTAGCGGGAGCCTGATAGGAGAGACCCAGTACTTC

D: .
length: 16
size: few
V: TRBV4-1
J: TRBJ2-7
CDR3: CASSQDIVGSSYEQYF
DNA: TGCGCCAGCAGCCAAGACATAGTCGGGAGTTCCTACGAGCAGTACTTC

D: TRBD2
length: 18
size: few
V: TRBV4-3
J: TRBJ2-2
CDR3: CASSQDLAGGFNTGELFF
DNA: TGCGCCAGCAGCCAAGATCTAGCGGGGGGATTTAACACCGGGGAGCTGTTTTTT

D: .
length: 16
size: few
V: TRBV9
J: TRBJ2-1
CDR3: CASSLTGQISYNEQFF
DNA: TGTGCCAGCAGCCTTACAGGCCAAATCTCCTACAATGAGCAGTTCTTC